These 17 T cell receptor beta chains were all obtained from the same sample, sequenced in a study of blood T cell repertoires in COVID-19. Data came from immunoSEQ multiplex PCR; TCRdb stores just in-frame clones and leaves some out. The data show 130,000 or so clones, around three quarters seen once. The sequencing input was peripheral blood. These receptors came from a man aged 45-60 years with acute or convalescent COVID-19.

V and J are TRBV6-4 and TRBJ1-5; D unclear. This CDR3 region has 13 residues. The germline CDR1 and CDR2 sequences are MRHNA and SNTAGT. Trimming stripped 4 bases from V and 9 bases from J, with 13 bases between. This CDR3 is CASSVYGRSPQHF. The CDR3 coding sequence is TGTGCCAGCAGTGTCTATGGTCGATCGCCCCAGCATTTT.

The CDR3 coding sequence is TGTGCCAGCAGTAGCCCGGGACAGGGCAATGAGCAGTTCTTC. Its protein product is CASSSPGQGNEQFF. This chain joins TRBV6-6 and TRBJ2-1, with TRBD1 identical over 9 bases. Germline V gene data show CDR1 as MNHNY and CDR2 as SVGAGI (reference sequence). Unmatched junction bases numbered 5, after V lost 5 bases and J lost 6 bases. The CDR3 has 14 amino acids.

This chain's CDR3 is CASSWGQGDTGELFF. CDR3 DNA sequence: TGTGCCAGCAGTTGGGGACAGGGGGACACCGGGGAGCTGTTTTTT. This chain uses TRBV7-3 with TRBJ2-2; TRBD1 agrees at 11 bases. The CDR3 is 15 residues long. The trim removed 6 bases at V and 3 bases at J, leaving 3 bases unmatched. CDR1 and CDR2 (germline): SGHTA, FQGTGA. Using reference TRBV7-3 and TRBJ2-2 for the parts outside the CDR3, the full variable domain is GAGVSQTPSNKVTEKGKYVELRCDPISGHTALYWYRQSLGQGPEFLIYFQGTGAADDSGLPNDRFFAVRPEGSVSTLKIQRTERGDSAVYLCASSWGQGDTGELFFGEGSRLTVL.

Only a few counts were recorded for this clone. This chain uses TRBV6-5 with TRBJ2-3; 7 bases fit TRBD2. The V gene end was trimmed by 7 bases and the J gene end by 1 base; junction bases not matched to a gene: 5. From germline, CDR1 is MNHEY and CDR2 SVGAGI. The CDR3 is made up of 14 amino acids. CDR3 in DNA: TGTGCCAGCAATCGGGGGGTGGGCACAGATACGCAGTATTTT. Its translation is CASNRGVGTDTQYF.

V is TRBV7-2 and J is TRBJ2-3; 9 bases line up with TRBD2. V shed 4 bases, J shed 6 bases, and the junction held 11 bases outside the gene matches. There are 16 residues in the CDR3. The germline V gene encodes CDR1 SGHTA and CDR2 FQGNSA. CDR3 protein: CASSSGLAIVPDTQYF. The CDR3 DNA sequence: TGTGCCAGCAGCTCTGGACTAGCGATTGTCCCGGATACGCAGTATTTT. The full variable domain, rest sourced from reference TRBV7-2 and TRBJ2-3, is GAGVSQSPSNKVTEKGKDVELRCDPISGHTALYWYRQSLGQGLEFLIYFQGNSAPDKSGLPSDRFSAERTGGSVSTLTIQRTQQEDSAVYLCASSSGLAIVPDTQYFGPGTRLTVL.

On this clone: Other DNA sequences from this sample encode an identical CDR3 as well. The rearrangement uses TRBV11-3 and TRBJ1-1, with TRBD1 identical over 7 bases. This CDR3 has 14 amino acids. CDR1 is SGHNT, CDR2 YENEEA, per germline. Trimming cost V 2 bases and J 1 base; bases outside gene matches: 1. CDR3 sequence (DNA): TGTGCCAGCAGCTTACAGGGGGGGAACACTGAAGCTTTCTTT. Translating it yields CASSLQGGNTEAFF.

The rearrangement uses TRBV25-1 and TRBJ1-5, with D tentatively TRBD1 (5 bases). V lost 5 bases to trimming and J lost 6 bases, with 11 bases between them. Per the germline V gene, CDR1 is MGHDK and CDR2 is SYGVNS. The CDR3 contains 13 residues. For the CDR3, the DNA is TGTGCCAGCAGTCAGGGTATAGGTCAGCCCCAGCATTTT. It translates to CASSQGIGQPQHF.

J is TRBJ2-2 and V is TRBV2, with 7 bases identical to TRBD1. V trimming: 6 bases; J trimming: 6 bases; junction bases outside the gene matches: 10. Germline V lookup: CDR1 SNHLY, CDR2 FYNNEI. The CDR3 runs to 15 residues. CDR3 in DNA: TGTGCCAGCAGCCGGGACAGAGAGGGGGCCGGGGAGCTGTTTTTT. It specifies CASSRDREGAGELFF. The whole variable domain, filled in from reference TRBV2 and TRBJ2-2, reads EPEVTQTPSHQVTQMGQEVILRCVPISNHLYFYWYRQILGQKVEFLVSFYNNEISEKSEIFDDQFSVERPDGSNFTLKIRSTKLEDSAMYFCASSRDREGAGELFFGEGSRLTVL.

CDR3 sequence (DNA): TGCGCCAGCAGCCTCGACAGGGGGTTGAGCGGGGAGCTGTTTTTT. As protein: CASSLDRGLSGELFF. V usage is TRBV5-1 and J usage is TRBJ2-2, with 9 bases aligning to TRBD1. The germline V gene encodes CDR1 SGHRS and CDR2 YFSETQ. Losses at the gene ends were 4 bases for V and 7 bases for J; bases not matched to a gene: 8. The CDR3 sequence is 15 residues long.

This clone was found once. The rearrangement links TRBV5-6 to TRBJ1-1; D is perhaps TRBD1 (6 bases). The CDR3 covers 15 residues. V was clipped by 6 bases and J by 4 bases, with 19 bases between them. The V gene's germline CDR1 is SGHDT and CDR2 YYEEEE. CDR3 protein: CASKPSGGEVTEAFF. Written as DNA, the CDR3 is TGTGCCAGCAAGCCCTCGGGGGGCGAGGTCACTGAAGCTTTCTTT.

The J gene is TRBJ1-1, the V gene TRBV29-1, with TRBD1 matching over 9 bases. The V and J ends lost 4 bases and 1 base, in that order; junction bases with no gene match: 10. Germline CDR1 and CDR2: SQVTM and ANQGSEA. The CDR3 consists of 16 residues. CDR3 amino acids: CSVVSLTGGTNTEAFF. CDR3 nucleotides: TGCAGCGTTGTGAGTCTGACAGGGGGGACGAACACTGAAGCTTTCTTT.

The chain couples TRBV19 to TRBJ2-1; possible D gene TRBD2, 5 bases. The V and J ends lost 4 bases and 9 bases respectively, with 10 bases between them. This CDR3 comprises 12 residues. Germline lookup yields CDR1 LNHDA and CDR2 SQIVND (reference sequence). CDR3 DNA sequence: TGTGCCAGTAGTACCCCCGCGGGTGAGCAGTTCTTC. The encoded protein is CASSTPAGEQFF.

On this clone: Other DNA sequences in this specimen translate into the identical CDR3. This chain's CDR3 is CASSLDRTDETQYF. As DNA, the CDR3 is TGCGCCAGCAGCTTGGACAGGACGGATGAGACCCAGTACTTC. The gene calls are TRBV5-1 and TRBJ2-5; the D gene is possibly TRBD1 (5 bases). Germline V gene sequence: CDR1 SGHRS, CDR2 YFSETQ. Trimming took off 0 bases at V and 5 bases at J, with 11 bases between the two ends. The CDR3 contains 14 residues.

This chain connects TRBV28 to TRBJ2-3; 12 positions agree with TRBD2. V trimming: 6 bases; J trimming: 4 bases; junction bases outside the gene matches: 5. CDR1 is MDHEN and CDR2 is SYDVKM in the germline V gene. The CDR3 consists of 15 residues. CDR3 bases: TGTGCCAGCAGCCCTAGCGGGGGGGCCTCAGATACGCAGTATTTT. It yields the protein CASSPSGGASDTQYF.

The genes are TRBV28 and TRBJ1-2; D is uncertain. V dropped 4 bases and J dropped 7 bases, with 7 bases sitting between them. Germline CDR1 and CDR2: MDHEN and SYDVKM. The CDR3 sequence is 11 residues long. The CDR3 region is CASSSDFGYTF. CDR3 bases: TGTGCCAGCAGTTCCGACTTTGGCTACACCTTC.

V usage is TRBV10-3 and J usage is TRBJ2-2; 7 bases are a match to TRBD1. CDR1 ENHRY and CDR2 SYGVKD come from the germline V gene. Trimming cost V 7 bases and J 1 base; bases outside gene matches: 6. This CDR3 spans 15 amino acids. CDR3 sequence reads: CAIKPAGGNTGELFF. The CDR3 DNA follows: TGTGCCATCAAGCCGGCAGGGGGGAACACCGGGGAGCTGTTTTTT.

V usage is TRBV5-1 and J usage is TRBJ2-1; 8 bases are a match to TRBD2. Germline CDR1 and CDR2: SGHRS and YFSETQ. The CDR3 covers 14 residues. Unmatched junction bases numbered 2, after V lost 0 bases and J lost 6 bases. The CDR3 DNA reads as TGCGCCAGCAGCTTGGTGGCGGGGGGCAATGAGCAGTTCTTC. Protein product: CASSLVAGGNEQFF.